This T cell receptor (beta chain) originates from a study of long-term antiretroviral therapy in people with HIV. Whole-study findings and limits: Records did not include ART adherence, viral resistance or therapy changes.

Losses at the gene ends were 4 bases for V and 4 bases for J; bases not matched to a gene: 2. The length of the CDR3 is 15 residues. Germline V gene lookup returns CDR1 SNHLY and CDR2 FYNNEI. Version v3.0 of the immunoSEQ assay ran at survey level. Measured with immunoSEQ multiplex PCR; TCRdb has only the in-frame clones, and not every one. The data hold 20,000 or so clones, with approximately 80% observed a single time. Worth noting for this clone: Its target is not known.

Specimen: unsorted PBMCs, collected 4.4 years after starting antiretroviral therapy. The TCR originated in a young man with HIV. The gene calls are TRBV2 and TRBJ2-2; the match to TRBD2 covers 11 bases. The CDR3 coding sequence is TGTGCCAGCAGTGCCGGGACTAGCGGCACCGGGGAGCTGTTTTTT. Protein product: CASSAGTSGTGELFF.